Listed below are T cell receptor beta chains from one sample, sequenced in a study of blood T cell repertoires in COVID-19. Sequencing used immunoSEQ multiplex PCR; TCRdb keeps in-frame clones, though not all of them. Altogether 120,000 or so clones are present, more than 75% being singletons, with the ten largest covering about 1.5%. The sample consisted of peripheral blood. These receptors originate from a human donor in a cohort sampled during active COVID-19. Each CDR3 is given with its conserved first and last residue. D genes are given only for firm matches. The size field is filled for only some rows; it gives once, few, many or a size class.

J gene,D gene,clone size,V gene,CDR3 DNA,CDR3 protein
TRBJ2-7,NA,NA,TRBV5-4,TGTGCCAGCAGCGACAGCCATGGTGCCGAGCAGTACTTC,CASSDSHGAEQYF
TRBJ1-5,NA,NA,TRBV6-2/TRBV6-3,TGTGCCAGCAGTTCGGGGGAAACCGCCCTTAGCAATCAGCCCCAGCATTTT,CASSSGETALSNQPQHF
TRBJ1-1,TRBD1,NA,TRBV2,TGTGCCAGCAGTGACCTCACTCCGACAGGGCGGAACACTGAAGCTTTCTTT,CASSDLTPTGRNTEAFF
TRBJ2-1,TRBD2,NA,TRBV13,TGTGCCAGCAGCCCCCGATGGGGACAGCGGGGGGGGTACAATGAGCAGTTCTTC,CASSPRWGQRGGYNEQFF
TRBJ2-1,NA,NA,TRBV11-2,TGTGCCAGCAGCTTAAGTAGGGGGTACAATGAGCAGTTCTTC,CASSLSRGYNEQFF
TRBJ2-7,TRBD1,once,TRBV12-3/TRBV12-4,TGTGCCAGCAGTATCGACAGGGTCGAGCAGTACTTC,CASSIDRVEQYF
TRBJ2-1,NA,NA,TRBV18,TGTGCCAGCTCGCGCAGACAGAGCAATGAGCAGTTCTTC,CASSRRQSNEQFF
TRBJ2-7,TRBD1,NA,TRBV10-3,TGTGCCATCAGTGACAGGGGGTACGAGCAGTACTTC,CAISDRGYEQYF
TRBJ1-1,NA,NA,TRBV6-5,TGTGCCAGCAGCCCCCGCGGGGTTAGTACTGAAGCTTTCTTT,CASSPRGVSTEAFF
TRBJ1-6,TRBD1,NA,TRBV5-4,TGTGCCAGCAGCGCGCCCGGGACAGGGGAATCACCCCTCCACTTT,CASSAPGTGESPLHF
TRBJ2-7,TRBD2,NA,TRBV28,TGTGCCACCTCCGGAGCTAGCGGCAACTCCTACGAGCAGTACTTC,CATSGASGNSYEQYF
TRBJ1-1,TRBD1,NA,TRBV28,TGTGCCAGCAGTTTATCCCGACAGGGCGAAGCTTTCTTT,CASSLSRQGEAFF
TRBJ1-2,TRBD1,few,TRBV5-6,TGTGCCAGCAGCACTGGACAGGGATCCAACTATGGCTACACCTTC,CASSTGQGSNYGYTF